One and the same sample provided the 12 T cell receptor beta chains below, sequenced in a study of cytomegalovirus exposure and HLA in healthy donors. A multiplex PCR was run with 60 Vbeta primers and 13 Jbeta primers. TCRdb's table, derived via immunoSEQ multiplex PCR, lists solely in-frame clones and lacks some. The table includes about 170,000 clones, more than 75% detected once. The specimen sequenced was PBMCs. The receptors shown here come from a girl aged 2 to 10 in good health and CMV-seropositive.

The table lists this clone with a count of one. The chain recombines TRBV7-3 with TRBJ2-1; TRBD2 is a possible D gene (5 bases). Germline CDR1 and CDR2: SGHTA and FQGTGA. The length of the CDR3 is 13 residues. Trimming pared 5 bases from V and 9 bases from J, leaving 14 bases between. CDR3 sequence reads: CASSGEGVGEQFF. The CDR3 nucleotides read TGTGCCAGCAGCGGTGAGGGAGTGGGTGAGCAGTTCTTC.

The sample holds a few counts of this clone. The rearrangement uses TRBV7-9 and TRBJ1-3; 9 nucleotides align to TRBD1. CDR1 is SEHNR and CDR2 is FQNEAQ in the germline V gene (reference sequence). This CDR3 spans 14 amino acids. Germline trimming cut 4 bases from V and 5 bases from J; bases unmatched to any gene: 3. The CDR3 here is CASSSQGARNTIYF. The CDR3 DNA reads TGTGCCAGCAGCTCACAGGGGGCAAGAAACACCATATATTTT.

The chain couples TRBV11-2 to TRBJ2-7; D possibly corresponds to TRBD1 (6 bases). The CDR3 consists of 13 residues. V was cut by 5 bases and J by 5 bases, with 13 bases left in between. Germline assignment: CDR1 SGHAT and CDR2 FQNNGV. In DNA form, the CDR3 reads TGTGCCAGCAGCCCTGACAGGCAGGACGAGCAGTACTTC. Translating gives CASSPDRQDEQYF. Drawing the rest from reference TRBV11-2 and TRBJ2-7, the complete variable domain is EAGVAQSPRYKIIEKRQSVAFWCNPISGHATLYWYQQILGQGPKLLIQFQNNGVVDDSQLPKDRFSAERLKGVDSTLKIQPAKLEDSAVYLCASSPDRQDEQYFGPGTRLTVT.

The chain carries TRBV7-8 and TRBJ1-3, with D unresolved. This CDR3 comprises 13 residues. Germline values: CDR1 SGHVS, CDR2 FQNEAQ. The germline V and J ends were trimmed by 5 bases and 8 bases, with 13 bases remaining between them. The CDR3, as DNA: TGTGCCAGCAGCAATTTCTTACGGGACACCATATATTTT. Protein: CASSNFLRDTIYF.

Points on this clone: At one of its ends the junction is not consistent with the germline gene, which may arise from a read error. V and J are TRBV7-7 and TRBJ2-2; 13 bases are a match to TRBD2. This CDR3 comprises 17 residues. Germline values: CDR1 SSHAT, CDR2 FNYEAQ (reference sequence). CDR3 region: CASSFGLAGVLAGELFF. Here the CDR3 DNA reads TGTGCTAGCAGCTTCGGACTAGCGGGAGTGCTAGCCGGGGAGCTGTTTTTT.

The chain combines TRBV18 with TRBJ1-1; TRBD1 agrees at 9 bases. CDR1 and CDR2 (germline): KGHSH, LQKENI. CDR3 length: 15 residues. Trimming at V came to 3 bases and at J to 3 bases, leaving 5 bases not matched to a gene. In nucleotides, the CDR3 is TGTGCCAGCTCACCCTCACAGGGGGCGGACACTGAAGCTTTCTTT. Translation: CASSPSQGADTEAFF.

This clone was seen only a few times. The chain recombines TRBV12-2 with TRBJ2-2; the tabulated D call, TRBD2, remains unverified against the DNA. TRBV12-2 is a recognized pseudogene. The CDR3 runs to 18 residues. CDR3 amino acids: CASPQGRTSGPRGGELFF. CDR3 nucleotides: TGTGCAAGTCCCCAGGGCCGGACTAGCGGCCCTAGGGGCGGGGAGCTGTTTTTT.

This sequence joins TRBV7-8 and TRBJ2-7; D is ambiguous. The CDR3 spans 13 residues. The germline V and J ends were trimmed by 7 bases and 1 base, with 11 bases remaining between them. From germline, CDR1 is SGHVS and CDR2 FQNEAQ. The CDR3: CASTVRGSYEQYF. Here the CDR3 DNA reads TGTGCCAGCACTGTACGCGGTTCCTACGAGCAGTACTTC.

The chain has TRBV7-3 and TRBJ2-1, with 9 bases aligning to TRBD2. Germline V lookup: CDR1 SGHTA, CDR2 FQGTGA. The V and J ends lost 1 base and 1 base, in that order; junction bases with no gene match: 5. The CDR3 sequence is 17 residues long. The CDR3 loop is CASSLMPSGMSYNEQFF. The CDR3 DNA follows: TGTGCCAGCAGCTTAATGCCTAGCGGGATGTCCTACAATGAGCAGTTCTTC.

V usage is TRBV6-1 and J usage is TRBJ2-2; TRBD2 is a possible D gene (6 bases). Between the trimmed V and J ends, which lost 6 bases and 4 bases, there was a span of 12 bases. The CDR3 contains 14 residues. Per germline, CDR1 MNHNS and CDR2 SASEGT. The CDR3 DNA sequence: TGTGCCAGCAGGATCGGGACTTTCACCGGGGAGCTGTTTTTT. This encodes CASRIGTFTGELFF.

This sequence joins TRBV14 and TRBJ1-4, with 10 positions matching TRBD1. The germline CDR1 and CDR2 sequences are SGHDN and FVKESK. Trimming cost V 6 bases and J 7 bases; bases outside gene matches: 8. The CDR3 totals 15 residues. The CDR3 sequence: CASSRPGQGSEKLFF. In DNA form, the CDR3 reads TGTGCCAGCAGTCGCCCGGGACAGGGGTCTGAAAAACTGTTTTTT.

The chain uses TRBV6-5 and TRBJ1-5, with D tentatively TRBD1 (6 bases). V was shortened by 6 bases and J by 0 bases, with 12 bases between the two germline ends. This CDR3 spans 15 amino acids. The germline V gene encodes CDR1 MNHEY and CDR2 SVGAGI. The CDR3 DNA sequence: TGTGCCAGCAGGCCGGGGGGCTTTAGCAATCAGCCCCAGCATTTT. Its protein is CASRPGGFSNQPQHF.